This T cell receptor beta chain was sequenced for a study of blood T cell repertoires in COVID-19. Overall study: The United States, Italy and Spain were the sources of the acute and convalescent COVID-19 samples.

As handled by the study authors: Cell counts per sample came from amplifying reference gene primers. The protocol was immunoSEQ multiplex PCR, while the TCRdb copy is restricted to in-frame clones and leaves out a portion. V, J and clone size derive from that table, while D and trimming were established from the DNA sequence. The table includes approximately 200,000 clones, roughly nine tenths detected once. CDR1 is SNHLY, CDR2 FYNNEI, per germline. Trimming removed 7 bases from V and 0 bases from J; junction bases left unmatched: 6. The CDR3 runs 15 residues. This clone showed up just a few times. The genes are TRBV2 and TRBJ1-1, with TRBD1 matching 9 bases. Input material: peripheral blood. This clonotype originated in a woman in her forties or fifties with acute or convalescent COVID-19. As DNA, the CDR3 is TGTGCCAGCAAGGGGACAGGGCTCATGAACACTGAAGCTTTCTTT. As protein: CASKGTGLMNTEAFF.